The 20 T cell receptor beta chains listed next were all sequenced from one sample in a study of OX40 agonist ivuxolimab in advanced cancers. TCRdb keeps only in-frame clones here, not all; method: immunoSEQ multiplex PCR. The sample comprises 40,000 to 60,000 clones, about 85% of which are singletons, and 20% rests with the top ten. Sequencing was performed on CD4+ or CD8+ T cells sorted from blood, taken in a trial of the OX40 agonist ivuxolimab. The receptors stem from an adult with an advanced solid tumor such as melanoma, head and neck, liver or kidney cancer.

V gene TRBV7-2 combines with J gene TRBJ2-6, with 9 bases fitting TRBD1. Trimming cost V 5 bases and J 4 bases; bases outside gene matches: 3. The V gene's germline CDR1 is SGHTA and CDR2 FQGNSA. The CDR3 spans 15 residues. In DNA form, the CDR3 reads TGTGCCAGCAGCAACAGGGGGCCAGGGGCCAACGTCCTGACTTTC. It specifies CASSNRGPGANVLTF. Based on the CDR3 plus reference TRBV7-2 and TRBJ2-6, the full variable domain is GAGVSQSPSNKVTEKGKDVELRCDPISGHTALYWYRQSLGQGLEFLIYFQGNSAPDKSGLPSDRFSAERTGGSVSTLTIQRTQQEDSAVYLCASSNRGPGANVLTFGAGSRLTVL.

DNA of the CDR3: TGTGCCAGCAGCTGGGGACTAGCCGACAATGAGCAGTTCTTC. Translation: CASSWGLADNEQFF. The V call is TRBV5-4, the J call TRBJ2-1; TRBD2 agrees at 9 bases. The germline V gene encodes CDR1 SGHNT and CDR2 YYREEE (reference sequence). V gave up 3 bases and J gave up 5 bases; unmatched junction bases: 3. The CDR3 runs to 14 residues.

V and J are TRBV14 and TRBJ2-7, with 8 bases aligning to TRBD2. The V gene end was trimmed by 3 bases and the J gene end by 4 bases; junction bases not matched to a gene: 8. Per the germline V gene, CDR1 is SGHDN and CDR2 is FVKESK. The CDR3 loop spans 15 amino acids. The chain's CDR3 is CASSHGAGGYYEQYF. CDR3 in DNA: TGTGCCAGCAGCCATGGGGCGGGGGGCTATTACGAGCAGTACTTC. Together with reference TRBV14 and TRBJ2-7, the CDR3 gives the full variable domain: EAGVTQFPSHSVIEKGQTVTLRCDPISGHDNLYWYRRVMGKEIKFLLHFVKESKQDESGMPNNRFLAERTGGTYSTLKVQPAELEDSGVYFCASSHGAGGYYEQYFGPGTRLTVT.

This chain connects TRBV5-4 to TRBJ1-2, with 9 bases matching TRBD1. The V gene end was trimmed by 0 bases and the J gene end by 5 bases; junction bases not matched to a gene: 5. The CDR3 spans 15 residues. In germline, CDR1 is SGHNT, CDR2 YYREEE (reference sequence). CDR3 protein: CASSLEQGAIYGYTF. DNA of the CDR3: TGTGCCAGCAGCTTGGAACAGGGGGCTATTTATGGCTACACCTTC.

The CDR3 coding sequence is TGTGCCAGCAGTACTACCTACGAGCAGTACTTC. Encoded protein: CASSTTYEQYF. The chain employs TRBV6-5 and TRBJ2-7; D not certain. Germline V gives CDR1 MNHEY, CDR2 SVGAGI. V was pared by 5 bases and J by 2 bases, with 4 bases between. The CDR3 loop spans 11 amino acids.

V is TRBV19 and J is TRBJ1-2; D not resolved. Germline-derived CDR1 and CDR2 are LNHDA and SQIVND (reference sequence). The V end was cut by 6 bases, the J end by 8 bases, with 13 bases between. The CDR3 totals 12 residues. CDR3 sequence reads: CASSLKGRGYTF. The CDR3 DNA is TGTGCCAGTAGCCTTAAAGGAAGAGGCTACACCTTC.

The chain carries TRBV6-1 and TRBJ2-7, with D possibly TRBD1 on 6 matching bases. The CDR3 has 16 residues. Germline V gene lookup returns CDR1 MNHNS and CDR2 SASEGT. V lost 3 bases to trimming and J lost 5 bases, with 20 bases between them. The CDR3 spells CASSERVRAQGNEQYF. The CDR3 nucleotides are TGTGCCAGCAGTGAGCGCGTCAGGGCCCAGGGGAACGAGCAGTACTTC.

Turning to this clone: At the DNA level, this CDR3 is encoded by other sequences in the same sample as well. The V and J genes are TRBV30 and TRBJ2-2; D uncertain. The CDR3 sequence is 10 residues long. The germline gives CDR1 GTSNPN, CDR2 SVGIG (reference sequence). V lost 4 bases to trimming and J lost 7 bases, with 4 bases between them. The CDR3 DNA follows: TGTGCCTGGAAAGTCGGGGAGCTGTTTTTT. Translating gives CAWKVGELFF. Full variable domain (remainder filled in from reference TRBV30 and TRBJ2-2): SQTIHQWPATLVQPVGSPLSLECTVEGTSNPNLYWYRQAAGRGLQLLFYSVGIGQISSEVPQNLSASRPQDRQFILSSKKLLLSDSGFYLCAWKVGELFFGEGSRLTVL.

V and J are TRBV1 and TRBJ2-7; the DNA was not compared with TRBD1, the D call given in the table. TRBV1 is shown as a pseudogene. The CDR3 covers 18 residues. DNA of the CDR3: TGCACCAGCAGCCAAGATGGGTTGACAGGGGAGAAAATGTACGAGCAGTACTTC. This translates into CTSSQDGLTGEKMYEQYF.

The chain uses TRBV6-5 and TRBJ1-2; unclear D gene. Germline assignment: CDR1 MNHEY and CDR2 SVGAGI. The CDR3 extends over 13 amino acids. Between the trimmed V and J ends, which lost 4 bases and 8 bases, there was a span of 14 bases. CDR3 region: CASSLSLTAGYTF. The CDR3 bases are TGTGCCAGCAGTTTATCGCTGACCGCAGGCTACACCTTC.

The V gene is TRBV28, the J gene TRBJ1-6; D gene ambiguous. CDR3 length: 16 residues. Germline V gene lookup returns CDR1 MDHEN and CDR2 SYDVKM. V lost 4 bases to trimming and J lost 0 bases, with 10 bases between them. CDR3 nucleotide sequence: TGTGCCAGCAGTTGGTCGGCAGTCTCCTATAATTCACCCCTCCACTTT. Translation: CASSWSAVSYNSPLHF.

The chain employs TRBV4-1 and TRBJ1-2; a possible D gene is TRBD1 (6 bases). Germline CDR1 is MGHRA and CDR2 is YSYEKL. V lost 0 bases and J 7 bases, leaving 18 bases between the germline ends. CDR3 length: 16 residues. The CDR3 DNA is TGCGCCAGCAGCCAAGAGGGGGGGCGCCGGACGGGTGGCTACACCTTC. Amino acids: CASSQEGGRRTGGYTF.

The rearrangement links TRBV13 to TRBJ1-1; D might be TRBD1 (6 bases). V lost 4 bases and J lost 3, with 15 bases in between. Germline loops: CDR1 PRHDT, CDR2 FYEKMQ (reference sequence). There are 15 residues in the CDR3. The CDR3: CASSSLGGVHTEAFF. The CDR3 DNA follows: TGTGCCAGCAGCTCGCTCGGGGGCGTTCACACTGAAGCTTTCTTT.

This chain links TRBV19 with TRBJ2-1, with D perhaps being TRBD1 or TRBD2 (5 bases each). In germline, CDR1 is LNHDA, CDR2 SQIVND (reference sequence). The CDR3 runs to 14 residues. The V and J ends lost 5 bases and 6 bases respectively, with 14 bases between them. CDR3 region: CASSSGTPGNEQFF. As DNA, the CDR3 is TGTGCCAGTAGTTCCGGGACCCCGGGCAATGAGCAGTTCTTC.

This clone was observed a few times. V is TRBV4-3 and J is TRBJ1-2; tentatively, D is TRBD1 (5 bases). The CDR3 length is 13 residues. V lost 0 bases and J 11 bases, leaving 13 bases between the germline ends. In germline, CDR1 is LGHNA, CDR2 YSLEER. The CDR3 DNA reads as TGCGCCAGCAGCCAAGAGTCGGGGGGAAGATACACCTTC. Protein: CASSQESGGRYTF.

V and J are TRBV6-5 and TRBJ2-3; the D is unclear. The germline CDR1 and CDR2 sequences are MNHEY and SVGAGI. CDR3 length: 11 amino acids. Trimming left V 2 bases short and J 6 bases short, with 3 bases between. In DNA form, the CDR3 reads TGTGCCAGCAGTTACGGGGATACGCAGTATTTT. This translates into CASSYGDTQYF.

The rearrangement links TRBV6-5 to TRBJ1-2; D possibly corresponds to TRBD1 (5 bases). V dropped 0 bases and J dropped 10 bases, with 18 bases sitting between them. The CDR3 totals 15 residues. In germline, CDR1 is MNHEY, CDR2 SVGAGI. The CDR3 DNA reads TGTGCCAGCAGTTACTCGCCGGGCGGGGACGGTGACTACACCTTC. Translated, it gives CASSYSPGGDGDYTF.

The chain joins TRBV28 to TRBJ2-7; 9 bases agree with TRBD1. The V and J ends lost 5 bases and 4 bases, in that order; junction bases with no gene match: 9. Per germline, CDR1 MDHEN and CDR2 SYDVKM. The CDR3 loop spans 15 amino acids. Here the CDR3 DNA reads TGTGCCAGCAGTGAATACGGGACAGGGATTTACGAGCAGTACGTC. Translation gives CASSEYGTGIYEQYV.

The chain carries TRBV18 and TRBJ2-1, with D perhaps TRBD2 (5 bases). Between the trimmed V and J ends, which lost 5 bases and 6 bases, there was a span of 8 bases. The CDR3 is made up of 12 amino acids. Germline V gene lookup returns CDR1 KGHSH and CDR2 LQKENI. The CDR3 spells CASSGGFNEQFF. The CDR3, as DNA: TGTGCCAGCTCAGGCGGGTTCAATGAGCAGTTCTTC.

CDR3 sequence: CASSQEGGRYEQFF. The CDR3 nucleotides are TGCGCCAGCAGCCAAGAGGGCGGTAGGTATGAGCAGTTCTTC. V gene TRBV4-3 combines with J gene TRBJ2-1; D gene uncertain. The ends were cut back, 0 bases at V and 8 bases at J, with 11 bases in the middle. The CDR3 is made up of 14 amino acids. Germline V gives CDR1 LGHNA, CDR2 YSLEER.